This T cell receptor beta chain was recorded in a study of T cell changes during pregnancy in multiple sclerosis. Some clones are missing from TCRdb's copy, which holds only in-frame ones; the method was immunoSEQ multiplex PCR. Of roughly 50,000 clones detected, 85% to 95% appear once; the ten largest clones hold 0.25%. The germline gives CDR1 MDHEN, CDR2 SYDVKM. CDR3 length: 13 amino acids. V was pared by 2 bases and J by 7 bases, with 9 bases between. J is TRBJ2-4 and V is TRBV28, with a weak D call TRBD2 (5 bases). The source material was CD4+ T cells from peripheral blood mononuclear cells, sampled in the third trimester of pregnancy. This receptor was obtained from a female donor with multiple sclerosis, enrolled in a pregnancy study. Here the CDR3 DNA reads TGTGCCAGCAGTTTACGGGGTGGGAACATTCAGTACTTC. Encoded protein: CASSLRGGNIQYF.